What follows is one T cell receptor (beta chain) and its context. This record comes from a study of cytomegalovirus exposure and HLA in healthy donors. CDR3 length: 14 residues. CDR1 and CDR2 (germline): MGHRA, YSYEKL. The V and J ends lost 0 bases and 7 bases respectively, with 12 bases between them. 60 Vbeta and 13 Jbeta primers were used in PCR. The method was immunoSEQ multiplex PCR; TCRdb's version includes in-frame clones alone and lacks a portion of them. The table has some 97,000 clones, under 80% seen once. Sequences were obtained from PBMCs. The clonotype comes from a woman between 50 and 59 years old in good health and CMV-seropositive. The chain recombines TRBV4-1 with TRBJ1-2; D may be TRBD1 (6 bases). In DNA form, the CDR3 reads TGCGCCAGCAGCCAAGACAGGGGAAAGTTTGGCTACACCTTC. Residues: CASSQDRGKFGYTF.